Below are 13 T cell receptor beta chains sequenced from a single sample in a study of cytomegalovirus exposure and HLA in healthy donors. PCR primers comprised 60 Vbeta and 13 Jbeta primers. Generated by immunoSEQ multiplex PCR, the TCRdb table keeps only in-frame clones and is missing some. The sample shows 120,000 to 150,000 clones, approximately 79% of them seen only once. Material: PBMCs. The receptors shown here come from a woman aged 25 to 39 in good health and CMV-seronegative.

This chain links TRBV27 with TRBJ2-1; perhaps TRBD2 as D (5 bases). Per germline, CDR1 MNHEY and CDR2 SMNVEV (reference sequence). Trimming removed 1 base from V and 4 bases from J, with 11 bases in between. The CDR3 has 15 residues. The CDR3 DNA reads TGTGCCAGCAGTTTATTGTCGGGGAATTACAATGAGCAGTTCTTC. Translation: CASSLLSGNYNEQFF.

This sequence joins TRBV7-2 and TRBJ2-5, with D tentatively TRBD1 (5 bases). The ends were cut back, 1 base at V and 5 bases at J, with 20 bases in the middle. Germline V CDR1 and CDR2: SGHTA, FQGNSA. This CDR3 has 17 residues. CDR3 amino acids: CASSLGRRRGGVETQYF. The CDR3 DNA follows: TGTGCCAGCAGCTTAGGCCGCCGAAGGGGTGGTGTGGAGACCCAGTACTTC.

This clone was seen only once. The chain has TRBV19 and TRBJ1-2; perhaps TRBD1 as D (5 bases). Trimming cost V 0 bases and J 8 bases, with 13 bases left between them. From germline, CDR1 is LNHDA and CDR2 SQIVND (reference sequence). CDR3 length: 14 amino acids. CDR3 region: CASSIDAGNGGYTF. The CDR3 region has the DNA TGTGCCAGTAGTATAGACGCAGGGAATGGAGGCTACACCTTC.

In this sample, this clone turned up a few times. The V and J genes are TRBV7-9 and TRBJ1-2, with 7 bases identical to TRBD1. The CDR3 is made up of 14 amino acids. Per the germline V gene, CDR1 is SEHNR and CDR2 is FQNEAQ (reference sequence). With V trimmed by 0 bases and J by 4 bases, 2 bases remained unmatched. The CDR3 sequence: CASSLAGTAYGYTF. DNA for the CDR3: TGTGCCAGCAGCTTAGCGGGGACAGCCTATGGCTACACCTTC.

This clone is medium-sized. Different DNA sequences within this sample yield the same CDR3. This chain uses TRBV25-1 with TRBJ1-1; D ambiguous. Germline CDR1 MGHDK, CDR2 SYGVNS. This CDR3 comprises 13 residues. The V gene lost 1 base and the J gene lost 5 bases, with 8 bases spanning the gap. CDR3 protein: CASSESGYTEAFF. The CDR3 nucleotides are TGTGCCAGCAGTGAATCGGGTTATACTGAAGCTTTCTTT.

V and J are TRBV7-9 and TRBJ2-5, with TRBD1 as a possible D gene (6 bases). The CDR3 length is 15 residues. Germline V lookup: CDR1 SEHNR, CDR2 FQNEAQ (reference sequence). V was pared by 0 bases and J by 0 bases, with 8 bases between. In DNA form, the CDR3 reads TGTGCCAGCAGCTTAGCGTGGACAGACCAAGAGACCCAGTACTTC. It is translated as CASSLAWTDQETQYF.

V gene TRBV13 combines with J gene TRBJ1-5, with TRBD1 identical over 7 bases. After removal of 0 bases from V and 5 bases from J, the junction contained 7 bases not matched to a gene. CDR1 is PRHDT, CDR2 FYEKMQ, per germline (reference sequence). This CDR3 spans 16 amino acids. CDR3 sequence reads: CASSLGQAGGYQPQHF. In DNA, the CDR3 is TGTGCCAGCAGCTTAGGCCAAGCAGGGGGGTATCAGCCCCAGCATTTT.

The CDR3 spells CASNLRDRGSGYTF. CDR3 in DNA: TGTGCCAGCAACCTCCGGGACAGGGGTTCTGGCTACACCTTC. This chain uses TRBV5-4 with TRBJ1-2, with TRBD1 identical over 10 bases. The CDR3 length is 14 residues. The germline gives CDR1 SGHNT, CDR2 YYREEE (reference sequence). V was clipped by 6 bases and J by 7 bases; unmatched bases: 9.

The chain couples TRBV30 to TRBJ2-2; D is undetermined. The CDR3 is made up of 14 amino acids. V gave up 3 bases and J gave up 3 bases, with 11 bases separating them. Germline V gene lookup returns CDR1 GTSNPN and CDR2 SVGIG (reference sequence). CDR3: CAWSQQVYTGELFF. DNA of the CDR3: TGTGCCTGGAGCCAGCAGGTCTACACCGGGGAGCTGTTTTTT.

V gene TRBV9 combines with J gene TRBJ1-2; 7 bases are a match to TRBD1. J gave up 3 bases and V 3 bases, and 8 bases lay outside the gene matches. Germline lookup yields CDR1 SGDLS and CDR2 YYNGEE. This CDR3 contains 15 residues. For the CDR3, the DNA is TGTGCCAGCAGCGAGGGACAGCGGGGGGACTATGGCTACACCTTC. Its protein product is CASSEGQRGDYGYTF.

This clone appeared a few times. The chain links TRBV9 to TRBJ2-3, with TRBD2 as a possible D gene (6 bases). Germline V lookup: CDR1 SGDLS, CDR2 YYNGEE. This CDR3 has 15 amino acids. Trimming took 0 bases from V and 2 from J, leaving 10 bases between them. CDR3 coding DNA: TGTGCCAGCAGCGTAGATCTAGCGACCACAGATACGCAGTATTTT. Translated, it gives CASSVDLATTDTQYF.

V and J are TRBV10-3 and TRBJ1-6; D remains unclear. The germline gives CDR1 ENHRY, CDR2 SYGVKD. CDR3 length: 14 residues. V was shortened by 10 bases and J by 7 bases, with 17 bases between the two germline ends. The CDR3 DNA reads TGTGCCAGCTTGAGCGTCGGAGGCAATTCACCCCTCCACTTT. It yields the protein CASLSVGGNSPLHF.

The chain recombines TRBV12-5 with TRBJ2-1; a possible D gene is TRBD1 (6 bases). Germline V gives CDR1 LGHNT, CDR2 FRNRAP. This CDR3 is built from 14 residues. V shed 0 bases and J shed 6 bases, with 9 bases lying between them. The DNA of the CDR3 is TGTGCTAGTGGTTTGGTAAACAGGGTCAATGAGCAGTTCTTC. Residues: CASGLVNRVNEQFF.